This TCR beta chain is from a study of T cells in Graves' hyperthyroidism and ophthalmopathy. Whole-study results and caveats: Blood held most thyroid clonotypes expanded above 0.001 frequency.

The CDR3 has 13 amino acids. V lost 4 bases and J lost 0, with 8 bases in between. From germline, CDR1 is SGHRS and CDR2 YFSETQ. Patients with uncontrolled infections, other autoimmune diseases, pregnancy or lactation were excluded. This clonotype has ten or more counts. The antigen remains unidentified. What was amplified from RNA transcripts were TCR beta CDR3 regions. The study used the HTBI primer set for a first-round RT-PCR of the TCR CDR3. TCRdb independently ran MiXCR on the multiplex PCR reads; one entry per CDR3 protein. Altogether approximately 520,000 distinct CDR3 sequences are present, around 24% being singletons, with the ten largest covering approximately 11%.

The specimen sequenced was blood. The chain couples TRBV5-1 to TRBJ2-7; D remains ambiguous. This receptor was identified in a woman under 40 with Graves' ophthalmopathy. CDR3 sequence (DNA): TGCGCCAGCAGCGACGGACGCTCCTACGAGCAGTACTTC. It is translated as CASSDGRSYEQYF.